Shown below are 13 T cell receptor beta chains from a single sample sequenced in a study of T cell repertoires in cytomegalovirus infection. No antigen is known for these receptors. Using its own MiXCR run on the reads, TCRdb lists one record per CDR3 protein. The sample includes some 700,000 distinct CDR3 sequences, around a third of them seen just once. Here the sequenced sample was cultured PBMCs, taken from culture after CMV antigen stimulation. The receptors were sampled from a human donor in good health (CMV status not recorded). Some clones in this sample may be carry-over from other donors' samples.

This clonotype was recorded many times. The chain carries TRBV7-2 and TRBJ2-6; D gene unclear. Deletions cut 1 base from V and 2 bases from J, with 6 bases between. CDR3 length: 15 amino acids. The germline V gene has CDR1 SGHTA and CDR2 FQGNSA. CDR3 sequence (DNA): TGTGCCAGCAGCTTAGGCCGAGCTGGGGCCAACGTCCTGACTTTC. Protein: CASSLGRAGANVLTF.

This clonotype was detected only a few times. V usage is TRBV12-3 or TRBV12-4 and J usage is TRBJ2-3; 11 bases map to TRBD2. The CDR3 is 16 amino acids. Trimming cost V 3 bases and J 2 bases; bases outside gene matches: 4. Written as DNA, the CDR3 is TGTGCCAGCAGTTTTGGGACTAGCGGAAACACAGATACGCAGTATTTT. Protein sequence: CASSFGTSGNTDTQYF.

The CDR3 region has the DNA TGTGCCAGCAGCACTGACAGGAGAGCTGGAAACACCATATATTTT. As protein: CASSTDRRAGNTIYF. The rearrangement joins TRBV7-9 to TRBJ1-3; tentative D call: TRBD1 (6 bases). Trimming took 5 bases from V and 2 from J, leaving 13 bases between them. This CDR3 is 15 amino acids long. Germline CDR1 is SEHNR and CDR2 is FQNEAQ (reference sequence).

This clonotype showed up just a few times. J is TRBJ1-5 and V is TRBV4-1; D is perhaps TRBD1 (6 bases). V lost 0 bases, J lost 8 bases, and 14 bases lay in between. Germline V gives CDR1 MGHRA, CDR2 YSYEKL. The CDR3 contains 15 residues. The CDR3 DNA follows: TGCGCCAGCAGCCAAGAAGGTCCAGGGGTTGAGCCCCAGCATTTT. It encodes CASSQEGPGVEPQHF.

The chain couples TRBV10-3 to TRBJ2-7; TRBD1 matches 8 bases. CDR1 and CDR2 (germline): ENHRY, SYGVKD. The V and J ends lost 4 bases and 6 bases, in that order; junction bases with no gene match: 8. The CDR3 has 14 residues. CDR3 nucleotide sequence: TGTGCCATCAGTGGACAGGGGTCCCGGGGCGAGCAGTACTTC. Protein: CAISGQGSRGEQYF.

The chain recombines TRBV20-1 with TRBJ2-5; the D is unclear. Germline V lookup: CDR1 DFQATT, CDR2 SNEGSKA (reference sequence). Trimming stripped 0 bases from V and 1 base from J, with 12 bases between. This CDR3 contains 15 residues. The CDR3 nucleotides read TGCAGTGCTAGAGATGAGGCGGAGCCCCAAGAGACCCAGTACTTC. This gives the protein CSARDEAEPQETQYF.

This clonotype has a handful of counts. J is TRBJ1-1 and V is TRBV19, with TRBD1 matching over 9 bases. With 6 bases clipped from V and 5 bases from J, the junction kept 13 bases outside the gene matches. Germline V gene data show CDR1 as LNHDA and CDR2 as SQIVND (reference sequence). The CDR3 loop spans 16 amino acids. CDR3: CASRLGFDRGKTEAFF. The CDR3 coding sequence is TGTGCCAGTAGACTGGGGTTTGACAGGGGGAAGACTGAAGCTTTCTTT. The full variable domain, in which reference TRBV19 and TRBJ1-1 provide the parts outside the CDR3, is DGGITQSPKYLFRKEGQNVTLSCEQNLNHDAMYWYRQDPGQGLRLIYYSQIVNDFQKGDIAEGYSVSREKKESFPLTVTSAQKNPTAFYLCASRLGFDRGKTEAFFGQGTRLTVV.

In this sample, this clonotype turned up a few times. The chain combines TRBV4-2 with TRBJ1-1; the match to TRBD1 covers 9 bases. The CDR3 has 14 amino acids. V trimming: 3 bases; J trimming: 8 bases; junction bases outside the gene matches: 7. The germline V gene has CDR1 LGHNA and CDR2 YNFKEQ. CDR3 in amino acids: CASSHGDRAPEAFF. CDR3 DNA sequence: TGTGCCAGCAGCCATGGGGACAGGGCTCCCGAAGCTTTCTTT.

This chain uses TRBV7-9 with TRBJ2-5, with D perhaps matching TRBD1 or TRBD2 (5 bases each). V was cut by 7 bases and J by 5 bases, with 14 bases left in between. CDR3 length: 13 amino acids. Germline V gene sequence: CDR1 SEHNR, CDR2 FQNEAQ (reference sequence). The CDR3 protein is CASILEGTETQYF. In nucleotides, the CDR3 is TGTGCCAGCATTCTAGAGGGGACGGAGACCCAGTACTTC.

The chain employs TRBV4-3 and TRBJ2-7; 11 nucleotides line up with TRBD2. The junction had 8 bases not matched to a gene; V was cut back by 2 bases and J by 5 bases. Germline CDR1 and CDR2: LGHNA and YSLEER. This CDR3 spans 16 amino acids. The CDR3 DNA reads as TGCGCCAGCAGCCAAAGGTTAGCGGGAGGGCCCCACGAGCAGTACTTC. This codes for CASSQRLAGGPHEQYF.

This clonotype was seen a few times. The gene calls are TRBV7-2 and TRBJ2-7, with 10 bases matching TRBD1. The CDR3 has 15 amino acids. In germline, CDR1 is SGHTA, CDR2 FQGNSA. With V trimmed by 4 bases and J by 4 bases, 7 bases remained unmatched. Here the CDR3 reads CASSSRTGGRYEQYF. DNA of the CDR3: TGTGCCAGCAGCTCGAGGACAGGGGGAAGATACGAGCAGTACTTC.

This clonotype has more than one count but fewer than ten. This sequence joins TRBV28 and TRBJ2-7, with D perhaps matching TRBD1 (6 bases). The CDR3 totals 14 residues. V dropped 3 bases and J dropped 4 bases, with 13 bases sitting between them. Germline V gene lookup returns CDR1 MDHEN and CDR2 SYDVKM. The CDR3 sequence: CASSFSRGLYEQYF. CDR3 nucleotides: TGTGCCAGCAGTTTCAGCAGGGGATTATACGAGCAGTACTTC.

There are many counts of this clonotype. V usage is TRBV7-2 and J usage is TRBJ2-5; TRBD2 matches 12 bases. Trimming cost V 0 bases and J 5 bases; bases outside gene matches: 7. Germline CDR1 SGHTA, CDR2 FQGNSA. The CDR3 has 17 residues. For the CDR3, the DNA is TGTGCCAGCAGCTTAGCTGGACTAGCGGGAATCGGGGAGACCCAGTACTTC. This gives the protein CASSLAGLAGIGETQYF.